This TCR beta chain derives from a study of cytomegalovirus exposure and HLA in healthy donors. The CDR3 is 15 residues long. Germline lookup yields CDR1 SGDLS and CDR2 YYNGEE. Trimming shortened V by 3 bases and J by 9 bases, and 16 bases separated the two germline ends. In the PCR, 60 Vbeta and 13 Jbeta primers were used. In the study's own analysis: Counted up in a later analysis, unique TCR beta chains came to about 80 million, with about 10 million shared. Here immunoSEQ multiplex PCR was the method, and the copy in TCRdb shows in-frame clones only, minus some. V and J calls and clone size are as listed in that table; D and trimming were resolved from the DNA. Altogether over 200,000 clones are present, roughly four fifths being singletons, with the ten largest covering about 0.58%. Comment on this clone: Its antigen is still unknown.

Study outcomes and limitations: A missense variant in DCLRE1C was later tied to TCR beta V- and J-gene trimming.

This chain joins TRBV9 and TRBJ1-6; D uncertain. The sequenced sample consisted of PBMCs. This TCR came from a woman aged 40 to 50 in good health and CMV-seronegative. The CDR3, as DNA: TGTGCCAGCAGCGAGACACCCAAACACCTTTCACCCCTCCACTTT. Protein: CASSETPKHLSPLHF.